This paragraph covers one T cell receptor beta chain sequence. Data came from immunoSEQ multiplex PCR; TCRdb stores just in-frame clones and leaves some out. The sample has approximately 300,000 clones, about 83% seen once. The data are from a study of blood T cell repertoires in COVID-19. The source material was peripheral blood. The receptor was derived from a woman between 45 and 65 years old with acute or convalescent COVID-19.

Written as DNA, the CDR3 is TGTGCCAGCAGCTCCGAAACAGGGGAGGAGACCCAGTACTTC. This translates into CASSSETGEETQYF. The chain employs TRBV13 and TRBJ2-5, with 7 bases that match TRBD1. This CDR3 spans 14 amino acids. Germline V gene sequence: CDR1 PRHDT, CDR2 FYEKMQ (reference sequence). V was pared by 4 bases and J by 5 bases, with 7 bases of the junction left unmatched.